This T cell receptor (beta chain) was documented in a study of vaccination effects on CD4 cells after COVID-19. Here immunoSEQ multiplex PCR was the method, and the copy in TCRdb shows in-frame clones only, minus some. The repertoire holds tens of thousands of clones, with around 80% as singletons. CDR1 is SGHAT and CDR2 is FQNNGV in the germline V gene. The CDR3 is 15 residues long. V lost 5 bases to trimming and J lost 0 bases, with 13 bases between them. About this clone: Its target is not known.

Antigen-specific CD4+ T cell clonotypes were called by their expansion after viral peptide-pool culture in ViraFEST. With nine to eleven days of culture completed, CD4+ T cells were isolated. Each participant was given two doses of one vaccine (BNT162b2 or mRNA-1273). Cells had half their medium changed to IL-2 medium on days 3 and 7. Study results and limitations: Substantial clonal contraction characterized both infection- and vaccine-induced clones late after vaccination.

The rearrangement links TRBV11-2 to TRBJ1-1; D is unresolved. This TCR was recovered from a human donor who received a COVID-19 vaccine. The sample in question was CD4+ T cells from PBMCs cultured with HCoV-OC43 spike peptides, obtained after COVID-19 vaccination. This sample's subset: HCoV-OC43 spike overlapping peptide pool stimulation. This CDR3 is CASSITSNMNTEAFF. The CDR3 nucleotides read TGTGCCAGCAGCATAACATCAAACATGAACACTGAAGCTTTCTTT.